A selection of T cell receptor beta chains follows, all from one sample in a study of T cell repertoires in cytomegalovirus infection. These receptors' antigens are unknown. TCRdb re-derived calls from the reads in MiXCR, one entry per CDR3 protein. This table has about 570,000 distinct CDR3 sequences, 40% appearing once. This sample comprised cultured PBMCs, obtained from culture after CMV antigen stimulation. The receptors shown here come from a human donor in good health (CMV status not recorded). Some clones in this sample may be carry-over from other donors' samples. The CDR3 runs from the conserved cysteine through the conserved F or W. A D gene is named only where the DNA matches it firmly. Some rows mark clone size as missing; the rest say once, few, many or name a class of expanded clone.

CDR3nt: TGTGCCAGCAGTTACCGTGGGGAGGAATATGAAAAACTGTTTTTT
CDR3aa: CASSYRGEEYEKLFF
v_gene: TRBV6-5
d_gene: -
j_gene: TRBJ1-4
abundance: -

CDR3nt: TGTGCCAGCCAGCCGAGGAAAAACACAGATACGCAGTATTTT
CDR3aa: CASQPRKNTDTQYF
v_gene: TRBV6-2/TRBV6-3
d_gene: -
j_gene: TRBJ2-3
abundance: -

CDR3nt: TGTGCCACCCACGCGGACACACGCACAGATACGCAGTATTTT
CDR3aa: CATHADTRTDTQYF
v_gene: TRBV7-9
d_gene: -
j_gene: TRBJ2-3
abundance: once

CDR3nt: TGTGCCAGCAGCCGCCCCCCAGGGATGGCAGATACGCAGTATTTT
CDR3aa: CASSRPPGMADTQYF
v_gene: TRBV7-2
d_gene: -
j_gene: TRBJ2-3
abundance: -

CDR3nt: TGCAGTGCCGGGGGACTTGGAGGGGGCGTTCAGCCCCAGCATTTT
CDR3aa: CSAGGLGGGVQPQHF
v_gene: TRBV20-1
d_gene: TRBD1
j_gene: TRBJ1-5
abundance: -

CDR3nt: TGTGCCAGCAGTCAAACCGGGCCAGCCCCCGAAGCTTTCTTT
CDR3aa: CASSQTGPAPEAFF
v_gene: TRBV2
d_gene: -
j_gene: TRBJ1-1
abundance: -

CDR3nt: TGCAGCGTTGGACAGGCGGATGGCTACACCTTC
CDR3aa: CSVGQADGYTF
v_gene: TRBV29-1
d_gene: -
j_gene: TRBJ1-2
abundance: -

CDR3nt: TGTGCCAGCAGCTTGGCTAGCGGGGGAAAGTACGAGCAGTACTTC
CDR3aa: CASSLASGGKYEQYF
v_gene: TRBV7-2
d_gene: TRBD2
j_gene: TRBJ2-7
abundance: few

CDR3nt: TGTGCCAGCAGCTTAGATCGGTCGGTTTTAGGGCAGGGACGTACCACAGATACGCAGTATTTT
CDR3aa: CASSLDRSVLGQGRTTDTQYF
v_gene: TRBV7-8
d_gene: -
j_gene: TRBJ2-3
abundance: few

CDR3nt: TGTGCCAGCAGTTACTCGATTAGCAGCAGAATTGGGACGCAGTATTTT
CDR3aa: CASSYSISSRIGTQYF
v_gene: TRBV6-6
d_gene: -
j_gene: TRBJ2-3
abundance: -

CDR3nt: TGTGCCAGCAGCATTACTAGCGGGAACAACAATGAGCAGTTCTTC
CDR3aa: CASSITSGNNNEQFF
v_gene: TRBV7-2
d_gene: TRBD2
j_gene: TRBJ2-1
abundance: many

CDR3nt: TGTGCCAGCACCCTCAGGACAGGGAGCCACGAGCAGTACTTC
CDR3aa: CASTLRTGSHEQYF
v_gene: TRBV7-6
d_gene: TRBD1
j_gene: TRBJ2-7
abundance: -

CDR3nt: TGTGCCAGCAACAACAGGGGGACTGGAAACACCATATATTTT
CDR3aa: CASNNRGTGNTIYF
v_gene: TRBV12-3/TRBV12-4
d_gene: TRBD1
j_gene: TRBJ1-3
abundance: -

CDR3nt: TGCAGTGCTGGTGGGGGTAACTCACCCCTCCACTTT
CDR3aa: CSAGGGNSPLHF
v_gene: TRBV20-1
d_gene: -
j_gene: TRBJ1-6
abundance: -

CDR3nt: TGTGCCAGCAGCTTAGCGGTTGGACAGGCCTATGGCTACACCTTC
CDR3aa: CASSLAVGQAYGYTF
v_gene: TRBV7-2
d_gene: TRBD1
j_gene: TRBJ1-2
abundance: few

CDR3nt: TGTGCCAGCAGCTTATCAAGGGCCGAACTTTGGGTTCACTACAATGAGCAGTTCTTC
CDR3aa: CASSLSRAELWVHYNEQFF
v_gene: TRBV7-6
d_gene: -
j_gene: TRBJ2-1
abundance: -

CDR3nt: TGTGCCAGCAGCCCGAGGGGGGGGGAAAGAGAGACCCAGTACTTC
CDR3aa: CASSPRGGERETQYF
v_gene: TRBV7-2
d_gene: -
j_gene: TRBJ2-5
abundance: few

CDR3nt: TGTGCCAGCAGTTTCGGGCTAGCGGTAGAGACCCAGTACTTC
CDR3aa: CASSFGLAVETQYF
v_gene: TRBV12-3/TRBV12-4
d_gene: TRBD2
j_gene: TRBJ2-5
abundance: many

CDR3nt: TGTGCCAGCGGGGGGCAGGGTCAGCCCCAGCATTTT
CDR3aa: CASGGQGQPQHF
v_gene: TRBV7-6
d_gene: -
j_gene: TRBJ1-5
abundance: many

CDR3nt: TGTGCCAGCAATAGCGGGAGTGATACGCAGTATTTT
CDR3aa: CASNSGSDTQYF
v_gene: TRBV6-1
d_gene: TRBD2
j_gene: TRBJ2-3
abundance: -